This T cell receptor beta chain was retrieved from a study of cytomegalovirus exposure and HLA in healthy donors. Study-level background: As released early, the data held roughly 85 million unique TCRs from HLA-typed donors.

Whole-study findings and limits: In a later analysis, several top co-occurrence clusters appeared linked to parvovirus B19, influenza, CMV and Epstein-Barr virus. Prior analysis indicated that the majority of TCR beta V segments exhibited productivity approximately 90% or approximately 30% of the time. In a later analysis, productive TCRs from donors in an Asian-associated ancestry cluster reportedly carried fewer N-insertions than the cohort mean.

The CDR3 covers 13 residues. V was clipped by 3 bases and J by 1 base, with 6 bases between them. Germline CDR1 SEHNR, CDR2 FQNEAQ (reference sequence). With respect to this clone: Its target is unknown.

Primers included in the PCR were 60 Vbeta and 13 Jbeta primers. Only in-frame clones appear in the TCRdb table, and some are missing; sequencing was by immunoSEQ multiplex PCR. The sample has under 200,000 clones, approximately 86% seen once; the top ten hold under 2.5%. The rearrangement links TRBV7-9 to TRBJ1-1; D is unclear. Input material: PBMCs. The sequence was obtained from a young woman in good health and CMV-seronegative. In DNA, the CDR3 is TGTGCCAGCAGCTTTTCGTCGAACACTGAAGCTTTCTTT. Its protein is CASSFSSNTEAFF.